These 9 T cell receptor beta chains were sequenced from one sample in a study of blood T cells in healthy people across ages. With a J-beta primer mix and a sample-barcoded 5' primer, a second PCR ran about 6 to 11 cycles. One entry per CDR3 protein, called by TCRdb with MiXCR from the 5' RACE reads. The sample has about 800,000 distinct CDR3 sequences, 20% to 25% seen once. The sample was also linked to a second study, of T cells of mothers and their children.

Material for sequencing was blood. The receptors shown here come from a boy younger than 18 in good health.

The chain links TRBV4-3 to TRBJ1-4; TRBD1 aligns across 9 bases. The CDR3 runs to 15 residues. V shed 1 base and J 8 bases; nucleotides not matched to a gene: 5. Per the germline V gene, CDR1 is LGHNA and CDR2 is YSLEER. CDR3 loop: CASSQGGQGGEKLFF. DNA for the CDR3: TGCGCCAGCAGCCAAGGGGGACAGGGAGGAGAAAAACTGTTTTTT.

This clonotype was recorded a few times. V and J are TRBV27 and TRBJ2-5; 9 bases agree with TRBD2. This CDR3 is 15 amino acids long. Germline-derived CDR1 and CDR2 are MNHEY and SMNVEV (reference sequence). The ends lost 2 bases at V and 3 bases at J; junction bases unmatched: 4. CDR3 coding DNA: TGTGCCAGCAGTTTAGGAGGACTAGCGAAAGAGACCCAGTACTTC. Amino acid sequence: CASSLGGLAKETQYF.

In this sample, this clonotype turned up a few times. The chain uses TRBV12-3 or TRBV12-4 and TRBJ2-1; D is undetermined. V lost 0 bases to trimming and J lost 4 bases, with 7 bases between them. CDR3 length equals 14 residues. The CDR3 loop reads CASSLAGLYNEQFF. The DNA for the CDR3 is TGTGCCAGCAGTTTAGCGGGCCTGTACAATGAGCAGTTCTTC.

This clonotype was seen at least ten times. This chain links TRBV29-1 with TRBJ2-5; TRBD1 or TRBD2 may be the D gene (5 bases each). Germline V lookup: CDR1 SQVTM, CDR2 ANQGSEA. With 6 bases removed from V and 7 bases from J, the gap between germline ends came to 15 bases. The CDR3 totals 12 residues. The CDR3 sequence: CSVPGTSGTQYF. The CDR3 nucleotides read TGCAGCGTCCCTGGGACCTCGGGGACCCAGTACTTC.

This clonotype was seen a few times. The chain joins TRBV2 to TRBJ2-2, with 14 bases aligning to TRBD2. Germline V gene data show CDR1 as SNHLY and CDR2 as FYNNEI. The J segment lost 5 bases and the V segment lost 9 bases, leaving 2 bases of the junction unmatched. The CDR3 consists of 14 residues. The CDR3 protein is CASGTSGSTGELFF. The CDR3 DNA follows: TGTGCCAGTGGGACTAGCGGGAGTACCGGGGAGCTGTTTTTT.

There are a few counts of this clonotype. In DNA form, the CDR3 reads TGTGCCAGCTCACCGGGCAGGGGGGTTGACTATGGCTACACCTTC. Its protein product is CASSPGRGVDYGYTF. The genes are TRBV18 and TRBJ1-2; TRBD1 matches 7 bases. This CDR3 has 15 residues. V was clipped by 3 bases and J by 3 bases; unmatched bases: 7. Germline loops: CDR1 KGHSH, CDR2 LQKENI.

The chain employs TRBV5-1 and TRBJ2-3; 10 nucleotides align to TRBD2. Trimming cost V 3 bases and J 0 bases; bases outside gene matches: 4. CDR1 SGHRS and CDR2 YFSETQ come from the germline V gene. The CDR3 covers 16 residues. This CDR3 is CASSWPTSGSTDTQYF. Written as DNA, the CDR3 is TGCGCCAGCAGCTGGCCGACTAGCGGGAGCACAGATACGCAGTATTTT.

The sample holds a few counts of this clonotype. In nucleotides, the CDR3 is TGTGCCAGCAGTGAACAAGGGGAGGGGGAAAAACTGTTTTTT. Protein product: CASSEQGEGEKLFF. The V gene is TRBV25-1, the J gene TRBJ1-4; tentatively, D is TRBD1 (5 bases). Germline V gene lookup returns CDR1 MGHDK and CDR2 SYGVNS. The CDR3 sequence is 14 residues long. V lost 2 bases and J 8 bases, leaving 12 bases between the germline ends.

This clonotype was seen only a few times. The genes are TRBV7-9 and TRBJ2-1; D is undetermined. The CDR3 runs 15 residues. The germline gives CDR1 SEHNR, CDR2 FQNEAQ (reference sequence). Trimming pared 0 bases from V and 7 bases from J, leaving 13 bases between. This CDR3 is CASSLADLPRNEQFF. CDR3 DNA: TGTGCCAGCAGCTTAGCAGACTTGCCAAGAAATGAGCAGTTCTTC.